The clone carrying this T cell receptor beta chain has a count of ten or more. The data belong to a study of spatial heterogeneity in lung cancer. V lost 3 bases to trimming and J lost 0 bases, with 17 bases between them. In germline, CDR1 is SGDLS, CDR2 YYNGEE. This CDR3 region has 17 residues. TCRdb independently ran MiXCR on the 5' RACE reads; one entry per CDR3 protein. The data show 20,000 to 25,000 distinct CDR3 sequences, 5.5% to 8% seen once. The time point denotes: sample taken at primary tumor resection. Whole RNA, which was extracted from tumor, nontumor lung tissue or frozen PBMC, was sequenced without any cell sorting. A total of approximately 70 untreated early-stage non-small cell lung cancer patients served as donors.

The clonotype originates from a male donor with early-stage non-small cell lung cancer. Source: PBMCs, taken at surgery. The chain links TRBV9 to TRBJ2-3; the D is unclear. The CDR3 region is CASSGSRGASSTDTQYF. The CDR3 coding sequence is TGTGCCAGCAGCGGGTCCCGCGGAGCGTCTAGCACAGATACGCAGTATTTT.